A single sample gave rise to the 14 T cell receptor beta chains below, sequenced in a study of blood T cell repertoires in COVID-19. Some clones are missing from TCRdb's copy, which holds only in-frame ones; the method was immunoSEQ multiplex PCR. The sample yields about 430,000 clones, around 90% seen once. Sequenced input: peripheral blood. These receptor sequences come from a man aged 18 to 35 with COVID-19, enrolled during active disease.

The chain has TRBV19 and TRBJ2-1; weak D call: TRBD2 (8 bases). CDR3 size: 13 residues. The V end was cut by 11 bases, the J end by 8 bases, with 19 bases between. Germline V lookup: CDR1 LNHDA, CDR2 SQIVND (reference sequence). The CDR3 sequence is CAGASGRGHEQFF. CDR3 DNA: TGTGCCGGGGCCTCCGGGAGGGGGCATGAGCAGTTCTTC.

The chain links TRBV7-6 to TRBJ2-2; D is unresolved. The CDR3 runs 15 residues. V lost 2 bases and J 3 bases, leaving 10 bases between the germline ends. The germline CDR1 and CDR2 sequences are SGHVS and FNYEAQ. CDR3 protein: CASSLPEAYTGELFF. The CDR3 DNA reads TGTGCCAGCAGCTTACCTGAAGCATACACCGGGGAGCTGTTTTTT.

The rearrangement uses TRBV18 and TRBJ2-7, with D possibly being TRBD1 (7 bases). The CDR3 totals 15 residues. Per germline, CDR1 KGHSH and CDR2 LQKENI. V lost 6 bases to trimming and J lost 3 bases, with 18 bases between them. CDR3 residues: CASSQEGQTVYEQYF. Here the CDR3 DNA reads TGTGCCAGCTCGCAGGAGGGACAGACTGTCTACGAGCAGTACTTC.

Here the CDR3 reads CASSGQGLNTGELFF. The CDR3 DNA follows: TGTGCCAGCAGTGGGCAGGGGCTTAACACCGGGGAGCTGTTTTTT. V usage is TRBV2 and J usage is TRBJ2-2; a weak D match, TRBD1 (6 bases). CDR3 size: 15 residues. The V end lost 4 bases, the J end lost 2 bases, and 11 bases lay between the germline ends. Germline V lookup: CDR1 SNHLY, CDR2 FYNNEI.

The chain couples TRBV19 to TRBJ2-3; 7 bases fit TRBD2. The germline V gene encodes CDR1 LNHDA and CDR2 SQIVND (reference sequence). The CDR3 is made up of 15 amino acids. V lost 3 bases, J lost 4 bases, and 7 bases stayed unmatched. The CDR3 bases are TGTGCCAGTAGTATGATCTTGACTAGCCCAGATACGCAGTATTTT. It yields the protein CASSMILTSPDTQYF.

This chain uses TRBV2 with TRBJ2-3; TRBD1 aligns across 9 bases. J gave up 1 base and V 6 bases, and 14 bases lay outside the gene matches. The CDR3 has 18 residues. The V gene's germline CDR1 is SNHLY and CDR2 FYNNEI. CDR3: CASSAPRDRASGTDTQYF. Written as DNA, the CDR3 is TGTGCCAGCAGCGCCCCCCGGGACAGGGCGTCTGGCACAGATACGCAGTATTTT.

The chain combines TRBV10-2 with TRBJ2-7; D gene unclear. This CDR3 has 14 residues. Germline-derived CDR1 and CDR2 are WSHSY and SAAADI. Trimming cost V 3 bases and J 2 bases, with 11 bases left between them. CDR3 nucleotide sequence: TGCGCCAGCAGTGATATCGACAACCCCTACGAGCAGTACTTC. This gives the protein CASSDIDNPYEQYF.

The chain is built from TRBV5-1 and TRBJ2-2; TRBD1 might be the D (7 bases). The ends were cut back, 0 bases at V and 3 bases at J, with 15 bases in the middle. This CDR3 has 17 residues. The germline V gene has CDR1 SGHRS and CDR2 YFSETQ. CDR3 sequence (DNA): TGCGCCAGCAGCTTGGTAGCAGGGGGGCCTGACACCGGGGAGCTGTTTTTT. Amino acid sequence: CASSLVAGGPDTGELFF.

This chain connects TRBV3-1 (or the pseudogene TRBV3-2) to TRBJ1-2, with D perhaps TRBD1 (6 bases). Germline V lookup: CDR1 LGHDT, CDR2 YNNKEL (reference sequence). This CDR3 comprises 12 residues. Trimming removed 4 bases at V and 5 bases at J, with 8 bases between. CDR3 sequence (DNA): TGTGCCAGCAGCCTAAGGGGGTATGGCTACACCTTC. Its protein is CASSLRGYGYTF.

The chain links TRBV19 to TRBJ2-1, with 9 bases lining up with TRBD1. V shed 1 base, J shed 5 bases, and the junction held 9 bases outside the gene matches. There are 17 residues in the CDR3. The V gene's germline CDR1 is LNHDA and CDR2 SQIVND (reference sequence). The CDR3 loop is CASSIGWRTGAHNEQFF. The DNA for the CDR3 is TGTGCCAGTAGTATAGGGTGGCGGACAGGGGCCCACAATGAGCAGTTCTTC.

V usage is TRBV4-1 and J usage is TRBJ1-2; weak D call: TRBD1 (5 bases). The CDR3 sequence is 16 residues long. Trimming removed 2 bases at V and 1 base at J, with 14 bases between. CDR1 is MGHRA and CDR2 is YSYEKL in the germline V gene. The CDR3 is CASSQPIRRGNYGYTF. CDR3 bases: TGCGCCAGCAGCCAACCCATTCGGAGGGGTAACTATGGCTACACCTTC.

The CDR3 DNA follows: TGTGCCAGCAGTTACGGGCCGTTGCGTGGCTACACCTTC. Translated: CASSYGPLRGYTF. The chain couples TRBV6-5 to TRBJ1-2; no reliable D call. Trimming cost V 2 bases and J 7 bases, with 11 bases left between them. Germline lookup yields CDR1 MNHEY and CDR2 SVGAGI. The CDR3 runs to 13 residues.

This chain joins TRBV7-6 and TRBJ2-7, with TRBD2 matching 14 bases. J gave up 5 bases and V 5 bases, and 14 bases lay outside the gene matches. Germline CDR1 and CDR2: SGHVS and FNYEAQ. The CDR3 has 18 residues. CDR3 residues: CASSALPWTSGRINEQYF. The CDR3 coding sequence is TGTGCCAGCAGCGCGCTCCCTTGGACTAGCGGGAGGATCAACGAGCAGTACTTC.

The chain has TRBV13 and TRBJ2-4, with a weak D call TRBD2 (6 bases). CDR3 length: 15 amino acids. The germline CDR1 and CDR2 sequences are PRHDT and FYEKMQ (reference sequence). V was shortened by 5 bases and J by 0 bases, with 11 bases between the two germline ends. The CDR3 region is CASSLSGLAKNIQYF. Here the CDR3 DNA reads TGTGCCAGCAGCCTTAGCGGCTTAGCCAAAAACATTCAGTACTTC.